This paragraph reports one T cell receptor beta chain. Its specificity is not known. This entry is derived from a study of post-analysis software for immune sequencing data. Across the study: The cohort encompassed relapsing-remitting, secondary progressive and progressive-relapsing multiple sclerosis disease courses.

This CDR3 is 13 amino acids long. Trimming left V 1 base short and J 5 bases short, with 8 bases between. CDR1 and CDR2 from the germline V gene are SGHDN and FVKESK. General study findings and limits: The study found significantly lower normalized Chao1 diversity in multiple sclerosis patients than in controls. The F measure placed samples prepared in the same batch into strongly shared clusters. Patients used five TRBV segments, including TRBV5-6, TRBV5-1 and TRBV20-1, more often than controls.

Sequencing libraries made from TCR beta cDNA carried unique molecular identifiers. cDNA molecules numbering around 450,000 came from about 0.94 to 9.7 million T cells. TCRdb recomputed calls from the PCR reads with MiXCR, one row per CDR3 protein. The sample lists 650,000 to 850,000 distinct CDR3 sequences, approximately 44% seen once, with 4.9% in the top ten. The V call is TRBV14, the J call TRBJ2-5; no firm D call. The sequence was obtained from a girl aged 10 to 17 with multiple sclerosis. Sequenced sample: blood. The CDR3 nucleotides are TGTGCCAGCAGCCAAGGCCTACTGGAGACCCAGTACTTC. It encodes CASSQGLLETQYF.